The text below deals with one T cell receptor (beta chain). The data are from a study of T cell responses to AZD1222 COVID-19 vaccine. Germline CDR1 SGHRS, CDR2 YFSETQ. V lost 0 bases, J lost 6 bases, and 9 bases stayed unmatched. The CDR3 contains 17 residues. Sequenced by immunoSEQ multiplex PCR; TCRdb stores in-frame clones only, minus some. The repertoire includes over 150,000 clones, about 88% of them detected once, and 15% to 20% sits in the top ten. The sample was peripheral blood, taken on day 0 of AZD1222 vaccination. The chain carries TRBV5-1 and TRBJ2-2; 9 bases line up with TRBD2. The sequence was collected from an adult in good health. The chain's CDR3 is CASSLAEDSGRSGELFF. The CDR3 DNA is TGCGCCAGCAGCTTGGCCGAAGATAGCGGGAGATCCGGGGAGCTGTTTTTT.